Sequencing of this T cell receptor beta chain was carried out in a study of cytotoxic CD8 clonotypes in ibrutinib-treated CLL. Background on the study: The subjects consisted of eleven to twelve relapsed/refractory and roughly 14 treatment-naive individuals, with around 17 IGHV unmutated. Investigators reported around 25 partial and 2 complete responses; after median around 63 months, approximately 15 patients remained remitted and approximately twelve progressed. Study outcomes and limitations: Public clonotypes occurred uncommonly; on treatment, they contracted or remained stable. Baseline values of clonality outstripped age-matched healthy donors and followed circulating CD8+ T-cell counts.

This clone was counted between two and nine times. Its target is unknown. CDR3 size: 13 residues. Germline V gene sequence: CDR1 SGHNT, CDR2 YYREEE (reference sequence). With 1 base removed from V and 5 bases from J, the gap between germline ends came to 9 bases. The repertoire was sequenced with immunoSEQ multiplex PCR; TCRdb's copy has only in-frame clones and lacks some. Of approximately 30,000 clones listed, roughly 50% were seen once; the top ten hold approximately 5%. Sequencing was performed on PBMCs, taken before ibrutinib treatment. The genes are TRBV5-4 and TRBJ1-2; D may be TRBD1 (6 bases). The sequence was collected from a human donor with chronic lymphocytic leukemia. The chain's CDR3 is CASSLITGYGYTF. As DNA, the CDR3 is TGTGCCAGCAGCTTGATAACAGGGTATGGCTACACCTTC.